The 18 T cell receptor beta chains in this list originate from one sample, sequenced in a study of memory CD4+ T cells and cytomegalovirus serostatus. Method: immunoSEQ multiplex PCR; TCRdb's copy keeps in-frame clones and lacks some. The table shows some 44,000 clones, with over 60% occurring only once. Single viable CD3+CD4+CD8-CD45RO+ cells were sorted as the memory CD4+ T cells. Sequencing was carried out using memory CD4+ T cells from blood. Receptors were obtained from an adult in good health and CMV-seronegative.

This clone was seen only a few times. This rearrangement joins TRBV6-5 to TRBJ1-6; TRBD1 matches at 7 bases. CDR3 size: 15 residues. CDR1 is MNHEY, CDR2 SVGAGI, per germline. J gave up 6 bases and V 4 bases, and 6 bases lay outside the gene matches. The CDR3 sequence: CASSLFRDSNSPLHF. In DNA form, the CDR3 reads TGTGCCAGCAGTTTATTCCGGGACAGTAATTCACCCCTCCACTTT.

The V gene is TRBV5-1, the J gene TRBJ1-1; D may be TRBD1 (6 bases). Germline CDR1 and CDR2: SGHRS and YFSETQ. V was clipped by 2 bases and J by 4 bases, with 12 bases between them. The length of the CDR3 is 14 residues. The CDR3 spells CASSFTGRGTEAFF. The CDR3 DNA reads TGCGCCAGCAGCTTTACAGGGAGAGGCACTGAAGCTTTCTTT.

J is TRBJ1-6 and V is TRBV19; TRBD1 agrees at 9 bases. Trimming cost V 7 bases and J 7 bases; bases outside gene matches: 8. The germline CDR1 and CDR2 sequences are LNHDA and SQIVND (reference sequence). This CDR3 has 15 amino acids. In nucleotides, the CDR3 is TGTGCCAGTACACCCCAACAGGGGGCGAATTCACCCCTCCACTTT. Translation gives CASTPQQGANSPLHF.

The rearrangement links TRBV11-3 to TRBJ1-3; D unclear. The V end was cut by 6 bases, the J end by 0 bases, with 12 bases between. This CDR3 spans 15 amino acids. Germline V gene lookup returns CDR1 SGHNT and CDR2 YENEEA. The chain's CDR3 is CASSLSRSSGNTIYF. The CDR3 coding sequence is TGTGCCAGCAGTCTAAGTAGGAGCTCTGGAAACACCATATATTTT.

This chain joins TRBV30 and TRBJ1-2; no definite D call. Germline V gene data show CDR1 as GTSNPN and CDR2 as SVGIG (reference sequence). This CDR3 is 12 amino acids long. Trimming left V 5 bases short and J 2 bases short, with 9 bases between. The chain's CDR3 is CAWYLVNYGYTF. DNA for the CDR3: TGTGCCTGGTATCTAGTCAACTATGGCTACACCTTC. Full variable domain (outside the CDR3, taken from reference TRBV30 and TRBJ1-2): SQTIHQWPATLVQPVGSPLSLECTVEGTSNPNLYWYRQAAGRGLQLLFYSVGIGQISSEVPQNLSASRPQDRQFILSSKKLLLSDSGFYLCAWYLVNYGYTFGSGTRLTVV.

The V call is TRBV9, the J call TRBJ2-5; 11 positions match TRBD2. V lost 4 bases to trimming and J lost 1 base; unmatched junction nucleotides: 3. The germline CDR1 and CDR2 sequences are SGDLS and YYNGEE. The CDR3 is 15 amino acids. The chain's CDR3 is CASSRTSGGQETQYF. The CDR3 coding sequence is TGTGCCAGCAGCCGAACTAGCGGGGGCCAAGAGACCCAGTACTTC.

The J gene is TRBJ2-7, the V gene TRBV5-4, with 7 bases that match TRBD1. The J segment lost 6 bases and the V segment lost 4 bases, leaving 10 bases of the junction unmatched. Germline CDR1 SGHNT, CDR2 YYREEE (reference sequence). This CDR3 comprises 14 residues. The CDR3 DNA reads as TGTGCCAGCAGCCTCGACAGGGTTGGACGCGAGCAGTACTTC. Its translation: CASSLDRVGREQYF.

The J gene is TRBJ1-2, the V gene TRBV6-1, with D possibly TRBD1 on 5 matching bases. CDR1 is MNHNS, CDR2 SASEGT, per germline. The CDR3 is 13 residues long. The V end was cut by 6 bases, the J end by 8 bases, with 16 bases between. CDR3 protein: CASREGTKGGYTF. CDR3 in DNA: TGTGCCAGCAGGGAGGGGACTAAAGGGGGCTACACCTTC.

The V call is TRBV11-2, the J call TRBJ2-1; TRBD2 might be the D (5 bases). CDR1 and CDR2 from the germline V gene are SGHAT and FQNNGV. V was cut by 1 base and J by 5 bases, with 18 bases left in between. The length of the CDR3 is 17 residues. The CDR3 DNA is TGTGCCAGCAGCTTAGCACTCCGGGAATGGGGTGACAATGAGCAGTTCTTC. Its translation is CASSLALREWGDNEQFF.

The CDR3 bases are TGTGCTAGTGGTTTGGATCAGGGGGCCCCTGGAAACACCATATATTTT. Translation gives CASGLDQGAPGNTIYF. The chain combines TRBV12-5 with TRBJ1-3, with 8 bases that match TRBD1. Germline values: CDR1 LGHNT, CDR2 FRNRAP. The V gene end was trimmed by 1 base and the J gene end by 2 bases; junction bases not matched to a gene: 4. CDR3 length equals 16 residues.

CDR3 region: CASTPGPTYEQYF. In DNA form, the CDR3 reads TGTGCCAGCACCCCCGGGCCAACCTACGAGCAGTACTTC. This chain joins TRBV7-2 and TRBJ2-7, with D hard to call. With 7 bases removed from V and 2 bases from J, the gap between germline ends came to 12 bases. Germline-derived CDR1 and CDR2 are SGHTA and FQGNSA. CDR3 length: 13 residues.

The rearrangement uses TRBV10-3 and TRBJ1-3, with D maybe TRBD1 (5 bases). Per the germline V gene, CDR1 is ENHRY and CDR2 is SYGVKD. V lost 0 bases to trimming and J lost 0 bases, with 9 bases between them. The CDR3 runs 16 residues. The CDR3 sequence: CAISESLGASGNTIYF. The CDR3 nucleotides are TGTGCCATCAGTGAGTCGCTCGGGGCCTCTGGAAACACCATATATTTT.

The V and J genes are TRBV4-1 and TRBJ1-2, with 12 bases fitting TRBD1. CDR3 length: 16 amino acids. The germline V gene has CDR1 MGHRA and CDR2 YSYEKL. V dropped 5 bases and J dropped 4; count of bases not matched to a gene: 8. CDR3 sequence reads: CASSSGTGGRGYGYTF. CDR3 nucleotide sequence: TGCGCCAGCAGCTCCGGGACAGGGGGCCGAGGCTATGGCTACACCTTC.

The chain joins TRBV6-1 to TRBJ2-4; D remains ambiguous. Trimming shortened V by 2 bases and J by 7 bases, and 12 bases separated the two germline ends. The CDR3 has 14 residues. Germline loops: CDR1 MNHNS, CDR2 SASEGT. The CDR3 region is CASSENQTPNIQYF. The DNA of the CDR3 is TGTGCCAGCAGTGAAAATCAGACCCCGAACATTCAGTACTTC.

This chain joins TRBV5-1 and TRBJ1-2; 9 bases fit TRBD1. V gave up 4 bases and J gave up 6 bases; unmatched junction bases: 7. Germline V gene data show CDR1 as SGHRS and CDR2 as YFSETQ. The CDR3 sequence is 14 residues long. For the CDR3, the DNA is TGCGCCAGCAGCAGGGACAGGGTGGGAGATGGCTACACCTTC. Its protein product is CASSRDRVGDGYTF.

This clone appeared a single time. The same CDR3 is also encoded by other DNA sequences in this sample. The chain has TRBV28 and TRBJ1-2; no firm D call. V was pared by 2 bases and J by 6 bases, with 7 bases between. Germline lookup yields CDR1 MDHEN and CDR2 SYDVKM. This CDR3 has 12 amino acids. The DNA of the CDR3 is TGTGCCAGCAGTTTAACGGGTAATGGCTACACCTTC. Its protein product is CASSLTGNGYTF.

This chain links TRBV7-2 with TRBJ1-5; 7 nucleotides line up with TRBD1. The germline V gene encodes CDR1 SGHTA and CDR2 FQGNSA. The trim removed 1 base at V and 8 bases at J, leaving 11 bases unmatched. The CDR3 runs to 16 residues. For the CDR3, the DNA is TGTGCCAGCAGCTTAGGGATTCACAGGGGTGAAGAGCCCCAGCATTTT. Amino acid sequence: CASSLGIHRGEEPQHF.

The genes are TRBV7-8 and TRBJ2-1, with D maybe TRBD1 (6 bases). Trimming took off 5 bases at V and 8 bases at J, with 13 bases between the two ends. This CDR3 has 13 residues. Per the germline V gene, CDR1 is SGHVS and CDR2 is FQNEAQ. CDR3 in amino acids: CASSGNRVHEQFF. CDR3 in DNA: TGTGCCAGCAGCGGAAACAGGGTCCATGAGCAGTTCTTC.